A single sample gave rise to the 17 T cell receptor delta chains below, sequenced in a study of gamma-delta T cells after stem cell transplantation. TCRdb reanalysed the RT-PCR reads via CATT. Altogether about 11,000 delta-chain clones are present, around 41% being singletons, with the ten largest covering 2.8%. Source material: gamma-delta T cells. The receptors originated from a human donor. It is not recorded whose cells these are; they may come from a transplant donor.

This clone was seen a few times. This sequence joins TRDV1 and TRDJ1, with 10 bases lining up with TRDD3. The CDR3 has 22 residues. Trimming took 4 bases from V and 0 from J; bases not matched to a gene: 23. Germline-derived CDR1 and CDR2 are TSWWSYY and QGS. The DNA for the CDR3 is TGTGCTCTTGGGGGACAACCTTCCCCCTACTGGGGGATTGATACGTACACCGATAAACTCATCTTT. Its translation is CALGGQPSPYWGIDTYTDKLIF.

Worth noting for this clone: At one boundary the junction diverges from the germline segment, which might be a read error. The chain uses TRDV2 and TRDJ3; TRDD3 is a possible D gene (5 bases). Germline V gives CDR1 GEAIGNYY, CDR2 EKD. The CDR3 runs to 21 residues. Written as DNA, the CDR3 is TGTGCCTGTGACACAGTCCCCACCTGGGTGATTAGCTCCTGTGACACCCGACAGATGTTTTTC. This encodes CACDTVPTWVISSCDTRQMFF.

Concerning this clone: One junction end disagrees with the germline gene, perhaps due to a read error. The chain combines TRDV1 with TRDJ1, with unresolved D. CDR3 length: 14 amino acids. Looked up from germline, CDR1 is TSWWSYY and CDR2 is QGS. The CDR3 DNA reads TGTGCTCTTGGGGAAAATCCACCCACCGATCAACTCATCTTT. As protein: CALGENPPTDQLIF.

The V gene is TRDV1, the J gene TRDJ1; 9 bases are a match to TRDD3. Germline V gene lookup returns CDR1 TSWWSYY and CDR2 QGS. CDR3 size: 21 residues. Unmatched junction bases numbered 33, after V lost 11 bases and J lost 5 bases. The CDR3 DNA is TGTGCTATCCTTTGTGCTCCTAATGACGTCCCTTGCCTGGGGGATGGAGATAAACTCATCTTT. Its protein product is CAILCAPNDVPCLGDGDKLIF.

The J gene is TRDJ1, the V gene TRDV2; a possible D gene is TRDD3 (5 bases). V dropped 0 bases and J dropped 4 bases, with 29 bases sitting between them. CDR1 and CDR2 from the germline V gene are GEAIGNYY and EKD. CDR3 length: 20 amino acids. Here the CDR3 DNA reads TGTGCCTGTGACACCTTTAAGATCTTTCGCTGGGACCCGTACATCGATAAACTCATCTTT. Encoded protein: CACDTFKIFRWDPYIDKLIF.

With respect to this clone: Mismatch with germline at one junction end may stem from a read error. In the same sample, other DNA sequences code for this CDR3. CDR3 amino acids: CALGEWGSYDDWIGRPLIF. CDR3 sequence (DNA): TGTGCTCTTGGGGAATGGGGCTCCTACGACGATTGGATAGGCAGACCCCTGATTTTT. This chain uses TRDV1 with TRDJ4; perhaps TRDD2 as D (6 bases). The CDR3 covers 19 residues. The germline V gene encodes CDR1 TSWWSYY and CDR2 QGS.

This chain links TRDV2 with TRDJ3; TRDD3 matches at 12 bases. CDR3 length: 22 amino acids. Trimming removed 0 bases from V and 0 bases from J; junction bases left unmatched: 11. Germline V gene data show CDR1 as GEAIGNYY and CDR2 as EKD. CDR3 residues: CACDTLLGDTRESSWDTRQMFF. The CDR3 DNA reads TGTGCCTGTGACACCTTACTGGGGGATACCCGTGAAAGCTCCTGGGACACCCGACAGATGTTTTTC.

The chain uses TRDV3 and TRDJ1, with TRDD3 matching over 7 bases. CDR1 and CDR2 from the germline V gene are TVYSNPD and GDNSRS (reference sequence). V was clipped by 4 bases and J by 2 bases; unmatched bases: 22. The CDR3 has 18 amino acids. The CDR3 DNA sequence: TGTGCCTCTTTTAGTACCACCCGGGGGGATGGAGTTACCGATAAACTCATCTTT. Amino acids: CASFSTTRGDGVTDKLIF.

The V call is TRDV1, the J call TRDJ1; TRDD2 matches at 7 bases. This CDR3 has 21 amino acids. Germline trimming cut 2 bases from V and 0 bases from J; bases unmatched to any gene: 21. CDR1 is TSWWSYY and CDR2 is QGS in the germline V gene. The CDR3 region has the DNA TGTGCTCTTGGGGAAGGCCAAGGCTTCCTATTCGTGTTGAGGGACACCGATAAACTCATCTTT. Its translation: CALGEGQGFLFVLRDTDKLIF.

The rearrangement joins TRDV1 to TRDJ1, with TRDD2 as a possible D gene (5 bases). The germline CDR1 and CDR2 sequences are TSWWSYY and QGS. The CDR3 covers 19 residues. The V gene lost 4 bases and the J gene lost 2 bases, with 26 bases spanning the gap. Here the CDR3 reads CALGVLPPRVGAGTDKLIF. Here the CDR3 DNA reads TGTGCTCTTGGGGTTCTTCCCCCGCGGGTAGGGGCCGGGACCGATAAACTCATCTTT.

This clone has more than one count but fewer than ten. V usage is TRDV1 and J usage is TRDJ1, with 7 bases aligning to TRDD3. V lost 2 bases to trimming and J lost 4 bases; unmatched junction nucleotides: 19. The CDR3 spans 19 residues. Germline V gene sequence: CDR1 TSWWSYY, CDR2 QGS. In DNA, the CDR3 is TGTGCTCTTGGGGAAATTTCCTGCTGGGGGCTAACAATGAACGATAAACTCATCTTT. It is translated as CALGEISCWGLTMNDKLIF.

The chain links TRDV2 to TRDJ3, with a possible D match to TRDD3 (5 bases). The germline gives CDR1 GEAIGNYY, CDR2 EKD. CDR3 length equals 19 residues. V was clipped by 0 bases and J by 0 bases, with 14 bases between them. CDR3 protein: CACDTAGGQSSWDTRQMFF. Written as DNA, the CDR3 is TGTGCCTGTGACACCGCGGGGGGTCAGAGCTCCTGGGACACCCGACAGATGTTTTTC.

Remarks on this clone: Being one base from a much bigger clone, this may be a read error. The chain recombines TRDV2 with TRDJ1; D remains ambiguous. Germline assignment: CDR1 GEAIGNYY and CDR2 EKD. The CDR3 sequence is 15 residues long. In nucleotides, the CDR3 is TGTGCCTGTGAATCGAGCTGTCACGACACCGATAACCTCATCTTT. Protein: CACESSCHDTDNLIF.

This clone has more than one count but fewer than ten. The rearrangement joins TRDV1 to TRDJ4, with 13 bases identical to TRDD3. V was pared by 7 bases and J by 1 base, with 30 bases of the junction left unmatched. The germline V gene encodes CDR1 TSWWSYY and CDR2 QGS. This CDR3 is 23 amino acids long. The CDR3 sequence: CALEWEFEGSVLGDTVGDRPLIF. The CDR3 DNA follows: TGTGCTCTTGAATGGGAGTTCGAGGGGAGCGTACTGGGGGATACGGTGGGGGACAGACCCCTGATCTTT.

This clone was counted between two and nine times. The rearrangement links TRDV3 to TRDJ3, with 10 bases lining up with TRDD3. Germline lookup yields CDR1 TVYSNPD and CDR2 GDNSRS (reference sequence). The V gene end was trimmed by 1 base and the J gene end by 3 bases; junction bases not matched to a gene: 0. The CDR3 consists of 15 residues. The DNA for the CDR3 is TGTGCCTTTACTGGGGGATACTGGGACACCCGACAGATGTTTTTC. It codes for CAFTGGYWDTRQMFF.

In this sample, this clone turned up a few times. The chain links TRDV1 to TRDJ1; D tentatively reads TRDD2 or TRDD3 (5 bases each). Germline V gene sequence: CDR1 TSWWSYY, CDR2 QGS. The CDR3 is 21 residues long. The germline V and J ends were trimmed by 1 base and 4 bases, with 31 bases remaining between them. The CDR3, as DNA: TGTGCTCTTGGGGAACGGCGTCCTATAAAGTGGGGAATTAGGGGTCGCGATAAACTCATCTTT. This codes for CALGERRPIKWGIRGRDKLIF.

This clone was recorded a few times. The sample has other DNA sequences that encode this CDR3 too. The chain combines TRDV2 with TRDJ3; 12 bases line up with TRDD3. V lost 0 bases to trimming and J lost 1 base; unmatched junction nucleotides: 3. Per the germline V gene, CDR1 is GEAIGNYY and CDR2 is EKD. This CDR3 region has 19 residues. CDR3: CACDTYWGIPSWDTRQMFF. The CDR3 region has the DNA TGTGCCTGTGACACCTACTGGGGGATACCTTCCTGGGACACCCGACAGATGTTTTTC.